This paragraph reports one TCR beta chain. The data stem from a study of blood T cell repertoires in COVID-19. Study background: T cells, B-cell-depleted T cells, or PBMCs supplied cDNA or gDNA.

Germline-derived CDR1 and CDR2 are KGHSH and LQKENI. This CDR3 is 13 amino acids long. Trimming pared 3 bases from V and 5 bases from J, leaving 7 bases between. The authors' processing: For nucleated cells, counts were estimated from reference gene primer amplification. TCRdb's table, derived via immunoSEQ multiplex PCR, lists solely in-frame clones and lacks some. V and J calls and clone size are copied from that table; D and trimming were computed from the DNA. This table has about 75,000 clones, 79% appearing once. V usage is TRBV18 and J usage is TRBJ2-2; the D is unclear. The source is a woman at least 80 years old with active or convalescent COVID-19. The sequenced sample consisted of peripheral blood. CDR3 sequence (DNA): TGTGCCAGCTCACCCGTGCAGACCGGGGAGCTGTTTTTT. Residues: CASSPVQTGELFF.